This TCR beta chain derives from a study of T cell repertoires in cytomegalovirus infection. The CDR3 has 15 amino acids. Germline loops: CDR1 SNHLY, CDR2 FYNNEI. This clonotype has ten or more counts. The junction differs from germline at one of its ends, possibly a read error. TCRdb reanalysed the reads using MiXCR and keeps one entry per CDR3 protein. The sample contains just under 300,000 distinct CDR3 sequences, around 9.1% of which appear only once. The sample consisted of PBMCs. The TCR sequence derives from a human donor in good health (CMV status not recorded). Some clones in this sample may be carry-over from other donors' samples. The chain carries TRBV2 and TRBJ1-5; D is perhaps TRBD1 (6 bases). DNA of the CDR3: TGTGCCAGCAAGTGGGGAGGGGGGGGGTATCAGGCCCAGCATTTT. Protein: CASKWGGGGYQAQHF. Using reference TRBV2 and TRBJ1-5 for the parts outside the CDR3, the full variable domain is EPEVTQTPSHQVTQMGQEVILRCVPISNHLYFYWYRQILGQKVEFLVSFYNNEISEKSEIFDDQFSVERPDGSNFTLKIRSTKLEDSAMYFCASKWGGGGYQAQHFGDGTRLSIL.